The rows below give T cell receptor beta chains drawn from one sample of a study of control samples from healthy donors and cancer patients. Using immunoSEQ multiplex PCR, the repertoire was profiled, and TCRdb retains in-frame clones only, with some absent. The sample contains 90,000 to 100,000 clones, 90% of which appear only once. What was sequenced was blood. The receptors come from a woman aged 18-35 years in good health. Each CDR3 is given with its conserved first and last residue. Each record gives: J gene, clone size, V gene, D gene, CDR3 DNA, CDR3 protein. D genes are given only for firm matches. Part of the rows lack a size; the others show once, few, many or a class for expanded clones.

>TRBJ1-1|NA|TRBV10-3|NA
TGTGCCATCACGCCTGGGACGAACACTGAAGCTTTCTTT
CAITPGTNTEAFF
>TRBJ2-7|NA|TRBV12-3/TRBV12-4|NA
TGTGCCAGCACCCGGAGCCAGTACGAGCAGTACTTC
CASTRSQYEQYF
>TRBJ2-2|NA|TRBV2|TRBD2
TGTGCCAGCAGTGACCCGCCGCGAGCGGGGGGTACCGGGGAGCTGTTTTTT
CASSDPPRAGGTGELFF
>TRBJ2-2|NA|TRBV4-1|NA
TGCGCCAGCAGGAAACTAGACACCGGGGAGCTGTTTTTT
CASRKLDTGELFF
>TRBJ2-7|NA|TRBV5-1|TRBD1
TGCGCCAGCAGCCCATACCTAGACAGGGTGGCGGAGCAGTACTTC
CASSPYLDRVAEQYF
>TRBJ2-3|NA|TRBV10-3|NA
TGTGCCATCAGTGAGTATAGGGAGGATCAGTATTTT
CAISEYREDQYF
>TRBJ2-7|once|TRBV7-8|NA
TGTGCCAGCAGCTCGCTACATTCGTATAGGGGTACGAGCTCCTACGAGCAGTACTTC
CASSSLHSYRGTSSYEQYF
>TRBJ1-1|NA|TRBV30|NA
TGTGCCTGGGTAACAGTGAACACTGAAGCTTTCTTT
CAWVTVNTEAFF
>TRBJ1-4|NA|TRBV5-1|TRBD1
TGCGCCAGCGGACAGGGGTCAGCAACTAATGAAAAACTGTTTTTT
CASGQGSATNEKLFF
>TRBJ2-3|few|TRBV12-3/TRBV12-4|NA
TGTGCCAGCATGGGGGCTAGCCGAGATACGCAGTATTTT
CASMGASRDTQYF
>TRBJ2-5|NA|TRBV24-1|NA
TGTGCCACCAGTGATACCCGGGGGGCTGCCCAAGAGACCCAGTACTTC
CATSDTRGAAQETQYF
>TRBJ2-2|NA|TRBV6-6|TRBD1
TGTGCCAGCAGTCCCGGGACAGCAGGGGAGCTGTTTTTT
CASSPGTAGELFF
>TRBJ2-3|NA|TRBV4-1|NA
TGCGCCAGCAGCTTCCCGACTAGGGATTTTCCAGATACGCAGTATTTT
CASSFPTRDFPDTQYF
>TRBJ1-1|NA|TRBV25-1|NA
TGTGCCAGCAGCCCGGGGGTGGGGGCGAGCACTGAAGCTTTCTTT
CASSPGVGASTEAFF
>TRBJ2-3|NA|TRBV11-3|NA
TGTGCCAGCAGCTTGCCAGGCACAGATACGCAGTATTTT
CASSLPGTDTQYF
>TRBJ2-5|NA|TRBV27|TRBD2
TGTGCCAGCAGTTTAATTAGCGGGATCCAAGAGACCCAGTACTTC
CASSLISGIQETQYF
>TRBJ1-2|NA|TRBV5-8|NA
TGTGCCAGCAGCTCGACACCTTATGGCTACACCTTC
CASSSTPYGYTF
>TRBJ2-1|NA|TRBV24-1|TRBD1
TGTGCCACCAGTGATTCGGCATTAGGGGGCAAAGGCTACAATGAGCAGTTCTTC
CATSDSALGGKGYNEQFF
>TRBJ2-5|NA|TRBV7-9|TRBD2
TGTGCCAGCAGCTTAGCATGGGGACTAGCGGGGGAAGAGACCCAGTACTTC
CASSLAWGLAGEETQYF
>TRBJ2-5|medium-sized|TRBV13|TRBD2
TGTGCCAGCAGCTTAGCGGGGGGCCAAGAGACCCAGTACTTC
CASSLAGGQETQYF
>TRBJ1-1|once|TRBV15|NA
TGTGCCACCAGCAGAGGGTTCACTGAAGCTTTCTTT
CATSRGFTEAFF
>TRBJ1-2|NA|TRBV7-9|NA
TGTGCCAGTGGGATTCCGCTGGGTGTCTATGGCTACACCTTC
CASGIPLGVYGYTF
>TRBJ1-6|few|TRBV15|TRBD1
TGTGCCACCAGCAAGGACAGGGTGAATTCACCCCTCCACTTT
CATSKDRVNSPLHF
>TRBJ1-1|NA|TRBV6-5|NA
TGTGCCAGCAGTGACTCAGGGAACACTGAAGCTTTCTTT
CASSDSGNTEAFF
>TRBJ1-3|once|TRBV2|NA
TGTGCCAGCGGATCAAGGACTTGGGGAAACACCATATATTTT
CASGSRTWGNTIYF
>TRBJ1-1|NA|TRBV10-1|NA
TGCGCCACGTCGCGAGGAATGAACACTGAAGCTTTCTTT
CATSRGMNTEAFF
>TRBJ1-1|few|TRBV9|NA
TGTGCCAGCAGCGTAGATGGGGGCGTAAACACTGAAGCTTTCTTT
CASSVDGGVNTEAFF
>TRBJ1-1|once|TRBV5-1|NA
TGCGCCAGCACCTTAGGGGCGGGACGCGCTGAAGCTTTCTTT
CASTLGAGRAEAFF
>TRBJ2-4|once|TRBV24-1|TRBD1
TGTGCCACCCCGGGACAGGAAACCAAAAACATTCAGTACTTC
CATPGQETKNIQYF
>TRBJ1-5|NA|TRBV28|NA
TGTGCCAGCAGTAAGGACATCGGGGACGGGCAGCCCCAGCATTTT
CASSKDIGDGQPQHF
>TRBJ2-7|NA|TRBV10-1|NA
TGCGCCAGCAGTGAGGACGGGAGCTCCTACGAGCAGTACTTC
CASSEDGSSYEQYF
>TRBJ1-1|NA|TRBV6-1|TRBD1
TGTGCCAGCAGTGAGCTGACAGGGGTCACTGAAGCTTTCTTT
CASSELTGVTEAFF
>TRBJ2-1|NA|TRBV25-1|TRBD2
TGTGCCAGCAGTGACGGGACTAGCCCTTACAATGAGCAGTTCTTC
CASSDGTSPYNEQFF
>TRBJ1-1|NA|TRBV3-1/TRBV3-2|NA
TGTGCCAGCAGCCAAGATGTGGCATTGAGGAACACTGAAGCTTTCTTT
CASSQDVALRNTEAFF
>TRBJ1-2|NA|TRBV14|TRBD1
TGTGCCAGCAGCCAGGGGTGGACAGGGTCGTATGGCTACACCTTC
CASSQGWTGSYGYTF
>TRBJ1-2|NA|TRBV3-1/TRBV3-2|NA
TGTGCCAGCAGCCAACAGGGTAGCTATGGCTACACCTTC
CASSQQGSYGYTF
>TRBJ1-3|NA|TRBV27|NA
TGTGCCAGCAGTCCGAGAGATTCTGGAAACACCATATATTTT
CASSPRDSGNTIYF
>TRBJ1-1|NA|TRBV7-9|NA
TGTGCCAGCAGCTCGGCCGGGACATTGAACACTGAAGCTTTCTTT
CASSSAGTLNTEAFF
>TRBJ2-6|NA|TRBV27|NA
TGTGCCAGCAGTTTAAAGGGCTCTGGGGCCAACGTCCTGACTTTC
CASSLKGSGANVLTF
>TRBJ1-1|NA|TRBV11-2|TRBD1
TGTGCCAGCAGCCGAGGGGGCGTAGGCACTGAAGCTTTCTTT
CASSRGGVGTEAFF
>TRBJ2-2|NA|TRBV10-1|NA
TGCGCCAGCAGTACACAGGGAGGCGAAAACACCGGGGAGCTGTTTTTT
CASSTQGGENTGELFF
>TRBJ1-1|NA|TRBV7-9|TRBD1
TGTGCCAGCAGCCCTCAGGGGGACACTGAAGCTTTCTTT
CASSPQGDTEAFF
>TRBJ2-1|NA|TRBV24-1|NA
TGTGCCACCAGCCGGGGCCACAGCGGAATGTACAATGAGCAGTTCTTC
CATSRGHSGMYNEQFF
>TRBJ1-1|NA|TRBV6-5|NA
TGTGCCAGCAAAACCTTGGAGGGGAACACTGAAGCTTTCTTT
CASKTLEGNTEAFF
>TRBJ2-7|once|TRBV13|TRBD2
TGTGCCAGCAGCGGAAGGACTAGCCCACCGCCTGGCGAGCAGTACTTC
CASSGRTSPPPGEQYF
>TRBJ1-4|NA|TRBV4-1|NA
TGCGCCAGCAGCCCACCAACGGGGGCACGGGTTGAAAAACTGTTTTTT
CASSPPTGARVEKLFF
>TRBJ1-1|once|TRBV15|NA
TGTGCCACCAGCCCGTTATCCCACTCGACAGAAGCTTTCTTT
CATSPLSHSTEAFF
>TRBJ1-4|once|TRBV4-1|NA
TGCGCCAGCAGCCAAGGGGTACGAGAAAAACTGTTTTTT
CASSQGVREKLFF